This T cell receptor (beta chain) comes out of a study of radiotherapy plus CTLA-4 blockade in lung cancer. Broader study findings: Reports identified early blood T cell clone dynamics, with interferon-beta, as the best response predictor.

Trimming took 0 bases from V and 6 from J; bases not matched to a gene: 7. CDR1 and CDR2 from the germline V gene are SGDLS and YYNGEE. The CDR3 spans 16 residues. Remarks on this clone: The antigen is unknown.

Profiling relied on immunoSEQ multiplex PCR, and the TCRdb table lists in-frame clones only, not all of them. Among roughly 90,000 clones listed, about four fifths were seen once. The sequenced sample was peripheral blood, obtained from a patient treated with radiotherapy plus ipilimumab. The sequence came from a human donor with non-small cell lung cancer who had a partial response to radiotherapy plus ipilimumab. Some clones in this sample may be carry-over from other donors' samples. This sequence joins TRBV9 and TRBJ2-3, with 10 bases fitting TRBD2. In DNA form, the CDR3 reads TGTGCCAGCAGCGTAGAAGCAGCGGGGGGGCCTGATACGCAGTATTTT. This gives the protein CASSVEAAGGPDTQYF.